The T cell receptor (beta chain) described here comes from a study of blood T cells in healthy people across ages. Study-level results: Older age went with lower TCR beta diversity per million T cells, in a roughly linear way. Both naive CD4+ cell counts and diversity were greater in long-lived donors than in aged donors.

V shed 2 bases and J 9 bases; nucleotides not matched to a gene: 8. The CDR3 sequence is 15 residues long. The germline V gene has CDR1 MNHEY and CDR2 SMNVEV (reference sequence). Alongside a J-beta primer mix, a sample-barcoded 5' primer served in a second PCR lasting about 6 to 11 cycles. A 12-random-nucleotide template-switch adaptor tagged each cDNA molecule. MiXCR, applied by TCRdb to the 5' RACE reads, yields one record per CDR3 protein. The sample includes around 650,000 distinct CDR3 sequences, roughly two fifths of them seen just once. Points on this clonotype: Its cognate antigen is unknown.

Sample: blood. This clonotype was sampled from a man at least 80 years old in good health. This chain links TRBV27 with TRBJ2-1; 9 positions match TRBD2. This CDR3 is CASSLGGLAGSEQFF. CDR3 coding DNA: TGTGCCAGCAGTTTAGGGGGGCTAGCGGGAAGTGAGCAGTTCTTC.